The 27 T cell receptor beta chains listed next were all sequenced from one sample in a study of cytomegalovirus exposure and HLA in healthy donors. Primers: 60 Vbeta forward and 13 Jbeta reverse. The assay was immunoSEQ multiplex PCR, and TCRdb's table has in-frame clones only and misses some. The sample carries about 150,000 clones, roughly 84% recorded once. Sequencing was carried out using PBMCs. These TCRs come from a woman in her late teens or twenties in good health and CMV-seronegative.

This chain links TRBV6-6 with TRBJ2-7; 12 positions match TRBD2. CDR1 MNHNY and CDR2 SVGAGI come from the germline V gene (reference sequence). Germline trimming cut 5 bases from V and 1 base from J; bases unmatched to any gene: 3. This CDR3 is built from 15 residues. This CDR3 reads CASSGTSGRSYEQYF. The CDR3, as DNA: TGTGCCAGCAGTGGAACTAGCGGGAGGTCCTACGAGCAGTACTTC.

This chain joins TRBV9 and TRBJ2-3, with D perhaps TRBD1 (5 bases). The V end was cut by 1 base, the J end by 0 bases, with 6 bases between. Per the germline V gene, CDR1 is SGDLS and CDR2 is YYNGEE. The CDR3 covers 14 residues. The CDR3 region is CASSVQGSTDTQYF. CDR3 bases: TGTGCCAGCAGCGTACAGGGCAGCACAGATACGCAGTATTTT. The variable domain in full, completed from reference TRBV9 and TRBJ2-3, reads DSGVTQTPKHLITATGQRVTLRCSPRSGDLSVYWYQQSLDQGLQFLIQYYNGEERAKGNILERFSAQQFPDLHSELNLSSLELGDSALYFCASSVQGSTDTQYFGPGTRLTVL.

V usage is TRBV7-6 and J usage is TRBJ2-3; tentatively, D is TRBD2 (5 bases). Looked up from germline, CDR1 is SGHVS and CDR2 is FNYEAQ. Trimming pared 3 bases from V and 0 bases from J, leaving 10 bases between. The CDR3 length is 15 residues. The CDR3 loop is CASSLLGESTDTQYF. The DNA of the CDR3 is TGTGCCAGCAGCTTGTTGGGAGAAAGCACAGATACGCAGTATTTT.

CDR3 bases: TGTGCCAGCAGATTCGCCGACAGGTTCGGCAATCAGCCCCAGCATTTT. It encodes CASRFADRFGNQPQHF. This chain links TRBV28 with TRBJ1-5; D possibly corresponds to TRBD1 (6 bases). Germline V lookup: CDR1 MDHEN, CDR2 SYDVKM. The CDR3 is 16 residues long. Trimming removed 6 bases from V and 2 bases from J, with 17 bases in between.

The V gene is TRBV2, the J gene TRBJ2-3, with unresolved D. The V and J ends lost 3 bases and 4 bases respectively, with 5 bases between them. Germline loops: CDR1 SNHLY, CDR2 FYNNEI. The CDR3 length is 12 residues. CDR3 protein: CASSDVADTQYF. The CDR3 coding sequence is TGTGCCAGCAGTGACGTAGCAGATACGCAGTATTTT.

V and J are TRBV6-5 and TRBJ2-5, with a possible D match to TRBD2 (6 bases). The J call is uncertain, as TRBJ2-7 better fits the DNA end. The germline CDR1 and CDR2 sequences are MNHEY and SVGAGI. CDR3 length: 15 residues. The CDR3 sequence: CASSYSGSGSYEQYF. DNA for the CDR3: TGTGCCAGCAGTTACTCCGGGAGTGGGTCCTACGAGCAGTACTTC.

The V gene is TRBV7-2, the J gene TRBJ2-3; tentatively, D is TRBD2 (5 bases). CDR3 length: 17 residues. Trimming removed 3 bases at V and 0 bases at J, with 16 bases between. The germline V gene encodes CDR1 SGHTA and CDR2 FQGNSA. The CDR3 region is CASSFSPGSYSTDTQYF. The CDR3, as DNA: TGTGCCAGCAGCTTTAGTCCGGGGTCTTATAGCACAGATACGCAGTATTTT.

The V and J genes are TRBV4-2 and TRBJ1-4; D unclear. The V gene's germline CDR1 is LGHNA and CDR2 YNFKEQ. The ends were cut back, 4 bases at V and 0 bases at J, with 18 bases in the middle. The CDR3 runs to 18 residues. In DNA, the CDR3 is TGTGCCAGCAGCCCTCGGACGGGAGGCGATGCAACTAATGAAAAACTGTTTTTT. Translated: CASSPRTGGDATNEKLFF.

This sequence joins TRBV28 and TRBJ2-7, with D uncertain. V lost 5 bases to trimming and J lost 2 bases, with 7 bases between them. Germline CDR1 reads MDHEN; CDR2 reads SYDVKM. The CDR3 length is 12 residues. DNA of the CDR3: TGTGCCAGCAGTCTAGAGCCCTACGAGCAGTACTTC. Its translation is CASSLEPYEQYF.

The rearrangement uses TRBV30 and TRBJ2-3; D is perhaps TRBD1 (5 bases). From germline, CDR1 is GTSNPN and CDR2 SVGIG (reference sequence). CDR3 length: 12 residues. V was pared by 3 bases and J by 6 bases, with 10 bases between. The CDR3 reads CAWSSKGDTQYF. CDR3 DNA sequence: TGTGCCTGGAGCAGTAAGGGGGATACGCAGTATTTT.

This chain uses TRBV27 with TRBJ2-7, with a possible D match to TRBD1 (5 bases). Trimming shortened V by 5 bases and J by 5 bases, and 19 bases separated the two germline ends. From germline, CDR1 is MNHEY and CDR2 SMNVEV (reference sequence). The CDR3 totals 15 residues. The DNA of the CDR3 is TGTGCCAGCAGTCAGTCCCCAGGGTTGAGCCACGAGCAGTACTTC. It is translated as CASSQSPGLSHEQYF.

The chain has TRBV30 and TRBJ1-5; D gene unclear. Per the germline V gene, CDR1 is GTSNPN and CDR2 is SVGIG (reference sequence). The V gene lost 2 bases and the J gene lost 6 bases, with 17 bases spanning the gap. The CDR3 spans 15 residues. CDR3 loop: CAWSSLAGVRQPQHF. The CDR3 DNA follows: TGTGCCTGGAGTTCTCTAGCGGGAGTTCGTCAGCCCCAGCATTTT.

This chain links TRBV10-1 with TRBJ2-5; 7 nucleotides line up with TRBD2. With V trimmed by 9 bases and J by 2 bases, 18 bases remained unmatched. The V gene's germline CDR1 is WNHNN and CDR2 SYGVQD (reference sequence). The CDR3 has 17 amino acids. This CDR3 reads CARTGSGAGEQQETQYF. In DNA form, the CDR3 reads TGCGCCAGAACAGGAAGTGGTGCGGGGGAACAACAAGAGACCCAGTACTTC.

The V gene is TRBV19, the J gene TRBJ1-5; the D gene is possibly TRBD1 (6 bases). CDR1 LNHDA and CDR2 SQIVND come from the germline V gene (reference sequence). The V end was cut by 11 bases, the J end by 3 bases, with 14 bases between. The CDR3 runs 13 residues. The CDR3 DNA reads TGTGCCCCGCAAAGGGGGTCCAATCAGCCCCAGCATTTT. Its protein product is CAPQRGSNQPQHF.

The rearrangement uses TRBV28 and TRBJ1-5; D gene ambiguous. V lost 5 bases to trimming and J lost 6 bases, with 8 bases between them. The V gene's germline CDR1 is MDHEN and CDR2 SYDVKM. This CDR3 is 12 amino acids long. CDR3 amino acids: CASSEAGQPQHF. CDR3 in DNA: TGTGCCAGCAGTGAGGCTGGTCAGCCCCAGCATTTT.

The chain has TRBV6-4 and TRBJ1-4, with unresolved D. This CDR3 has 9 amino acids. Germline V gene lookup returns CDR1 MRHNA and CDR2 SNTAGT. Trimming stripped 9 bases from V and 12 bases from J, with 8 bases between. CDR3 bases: TGTGCCAGTGAGGCCCAACTGTTTTTT. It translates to CASEAQLFF.

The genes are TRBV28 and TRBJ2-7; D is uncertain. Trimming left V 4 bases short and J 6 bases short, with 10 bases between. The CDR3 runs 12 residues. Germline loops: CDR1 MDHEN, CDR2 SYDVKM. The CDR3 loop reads CASSSPFREQYF. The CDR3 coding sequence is TGTGCCAGCAGTTCCCCTTTTCGCGAGCAGTACTTC.

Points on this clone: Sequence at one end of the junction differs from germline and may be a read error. The CDR3 DNA sequence: TGTGCCAGCAGTTACGACAGGTCTTGGAGGAACTTC. Its protein is CASSYDRSWRNF. The rearrangement uses TRBV6-6 and TRBJ2-7; D might be TRBD1 (6 bases). Germline assignment: CDR1 MNHNY and CDR2 SVGAGI (reference sequence). This CDR3 region has 12 residues.

The CDR3, as DNA: TGTGCCAGCAGCCAGCAATCTGAGGGCACCGGGGAGCTGTTTTTT. This codes for CASSQQSEGTGELFF. The chain combines TRBV4-2 with TRBJ2-2; D possibly corresponds to TRBD2 (5 bases). Germline V CDR1 and CDR2: LGHNA, YNFKEQ. The CDR3 sequence is 15 residues long. Trimming pared 3 bases from V and 4 bases from J, leaving 12 bases between.

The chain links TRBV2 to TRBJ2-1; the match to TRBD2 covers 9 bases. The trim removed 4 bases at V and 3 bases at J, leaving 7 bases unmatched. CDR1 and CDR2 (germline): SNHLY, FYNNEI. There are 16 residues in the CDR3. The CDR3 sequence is CASSGNLAGIYNEQFF. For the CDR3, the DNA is TGTGCCAGCAGTGGTAATCTAGCGGGAATCTACAATGAGCAGTTCTTC.

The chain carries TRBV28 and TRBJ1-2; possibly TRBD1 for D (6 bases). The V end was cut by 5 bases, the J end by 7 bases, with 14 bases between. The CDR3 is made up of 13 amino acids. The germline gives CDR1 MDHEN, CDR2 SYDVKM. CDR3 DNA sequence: TGTGCCAGCAGTATCAACAGGGATCCTGGCTACACCTTC. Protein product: CASSINRDPGYTF.

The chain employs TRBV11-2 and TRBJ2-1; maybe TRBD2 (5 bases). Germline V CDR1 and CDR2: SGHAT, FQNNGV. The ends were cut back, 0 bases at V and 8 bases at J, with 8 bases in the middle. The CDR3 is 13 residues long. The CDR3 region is CASSLDMRDEQFF. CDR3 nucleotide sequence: TGTGCCAGCAGCTTAGATATGAGGGATGAGCAGTTCTTC.

CDR3 DNA: TGTGCCAGCTCACGTACGGGACACCGGGAAGAGACCCAGTACTTC. Translation: CASSRTGHREETQYF. The V gene is TRBV18, the J gene TRBJ2-5; D is perhaps TRBD1 (6 bases). Trimming left V 4 bases short and J 3 bases short, with 15 bases between. The CDR3 has 15 residues. The germline gives CDR1 KGHSH, CDR2 LQKENI.

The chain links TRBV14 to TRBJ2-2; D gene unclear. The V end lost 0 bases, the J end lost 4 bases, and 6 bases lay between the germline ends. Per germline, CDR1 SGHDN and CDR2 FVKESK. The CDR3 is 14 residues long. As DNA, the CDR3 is TGTGCCAGCAGCCAAGAATTAGTCACCGGGGAGCTGTTTTTT. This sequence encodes CASSQELVTGELFF.

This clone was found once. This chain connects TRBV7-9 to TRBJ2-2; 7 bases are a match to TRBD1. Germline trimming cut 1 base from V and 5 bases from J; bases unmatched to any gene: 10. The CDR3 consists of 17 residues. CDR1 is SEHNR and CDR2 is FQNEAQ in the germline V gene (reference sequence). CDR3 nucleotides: TGTGCCAGCAGCTTAGATTTTTCAGGACAGGCGACCGGGGAGCTGTTTTTT. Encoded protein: CASSLDFSGQATGELFF.

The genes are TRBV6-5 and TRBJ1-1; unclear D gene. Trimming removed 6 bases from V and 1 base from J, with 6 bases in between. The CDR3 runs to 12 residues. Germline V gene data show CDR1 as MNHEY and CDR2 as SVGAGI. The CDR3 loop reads CASSRGNTEAFF. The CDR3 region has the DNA TGTGCCAGCAGCAGAGGGAACACTGAAGCTTTCTTT.

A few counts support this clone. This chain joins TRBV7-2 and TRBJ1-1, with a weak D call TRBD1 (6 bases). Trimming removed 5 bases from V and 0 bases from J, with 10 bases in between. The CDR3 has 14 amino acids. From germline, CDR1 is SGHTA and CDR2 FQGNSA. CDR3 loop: CASSPQGLNTEAFF. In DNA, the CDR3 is TGTGCCAGCAGCCCTCAGGGGTTGAACACTGAAGCTTTCTTT.